These T cell receptor beta chains were read from a single sample in a study of shared clonotypes between healthy human individuals. The method was immunoSEQ multiplex PCR; TCRdb's version includes in-frame clones alone and lacks a portion of them. Of 2 million to 2.5 million clones in the sample, around 93% are singletons; the top ten hold around 0.35%. Sequenced material: naive CD4+ T cells from PBMCs. These receptors were taken from a man between 18 and 29 years old in good health. Some clones in this sample may be carry-over from other donors' samples. Both conserved end residues are part of each CDR3. The order of the fields is D gene, V gene, J gene, CDR3 DNA, CDR3 protein. A D gene is named only where the DNA matches it firmly.

d_gene: .; v_gene: TRBV28; j_gene: TRBJ1-3; CDR3nt: TGTGCCAGCAGTTTCCCCGGGGAAAACACCATATATTTT; CDR3aa: CASSFPGENTIYF
d_gene: .; v_gene: TRBV6-1; j_gene: TRBJ2-7; CDR3nt: TGTGCCAGCAGTCGCGACAGGTCCTACGAGCAGTACTTC; CDR3aa: CASSRDRSYEQYF
d_gene: .; v_gene: TRBV5-6; j_gene: TRBJ2-2; CDR3nt: TGTGCCAGCAGCCGGGACGCCGCGAACACCGGGGAGCTGTTTTTT; CDR3aa: CASSRDAANTGELFF
d_gene: .; v_gene: TRBV5-5; j_gene: TRBJ1-4; CDR3nt: TGTGCCAGCAGCTTGTTGGGGGTTACTAATGAAAAACTGTTTTTT; CDR3aa: CASSLLGVTNEKLFF
d_gene: TRBD2; v_gene: TRBV29-1; j_gene: TRBJ2-7; CDR3nt: TGCAGCGTCGCAGGGACTAGCGGAGGGAGCGGTGTCTACGAGCAGTACTTC; CDR3aa: CSVAGTSGGSGVYEQYF
d_gene: TRBD2; v_gene: TRBV27; j_gene: TRBJ2-5; CDR3nt: TGTGCCAGCAGTTCACAACAGGTCCCTAGCGGGAGAGCACAAGAGACCCAGTACTTC; CDR3aa: CASSSQQVPSGRAQETQYF
d_gene: .; v_gene: TRBV15; j_gene: TRBJ2-5; CDR3nt: TGTGCCACCAGCAGAAAAGTGTCGGCAGGGCCCACGGAGACCCAGTACTTC; CDR3aa: CATSRKVSAGPTETQYF
d_gene: .; v_gene: TRBV29-1; j_gene: TRBJ1-3; CDR3nt: TGCAGCGTTGAAAACCTCGCTGGAAACACCATATATTTT; CDR3aa: CSVENLAGNTIYF
d_gene: .; v_gene: TRBV7-3; j_gene: TRBJ1-1; CDR3nt: TGTGCCAGCAGCTCCACCCCCGAGGGGCGCGGCACTGAAGCTTTCTTT; CDR3aa: CASSSTPEGRGTEAFF
d_gene: .; v_gene: TRBV28; j_gene: TRBJ1-5; CDR3nt: TGTGCCAGCAGCAGCGGGCTAAATCAGCCCCAGCATTTT; CDR3aa: CASSSGLNQPQHF
d_gene: TRBD1; v_gene: TRBV28; j_gene: TRBJ1-1; CDR3nt: TGTGCCAGCAGTTTAAGGGGGCGTTGGACTGAAGCTTTCTTT; CDR3aa: CASSLRGRWTEAFF
d_gene: TRBD1; v_gene: TRBV5-1; j_gene: TRBJ2-3; CDR3nt: TGCGCCAGCAGCTTGCCGGACAGGGGGACAGATACGCAGTATTTT; CDR3aa: CASSLPDRGTDTQYF
d_gene: .; v_gene: TRBV19; j_gene: TRBJ1-1; CDR3nt: TGTGCCAGTATGCGCACCGGGCTCGGGACTGAAGCTTTCTTT; CDR3aa: CASMRTGLGTEAFF
d_gene: .; v_gene: TRBV7-3; j_gene: TRBJ2-3; CDR3nt: TGTGCCAGCAGTCCTACGTCCACAGATACGCAGTATTTT; CDR3aa: CASSPTSTDTQYF